This T cell receptor (beta chain) originates from a study of beta chain features in type 1 diabetes listed by TCRdb under 2018. Broadly, across the study: No differences in mean age, gender distribution, total cell number or subset yield were found between patients and healthy donors. Whereas all 30 or so donors provided naive and central memory subsets, regulatory and stem cell-like memory subsets were isolated from just 8 patients and about eight healthy donors. Across all samples, some 100,000,000 sorted cells were examined, and cell number per subset correlated strongly with RNA yield. The study compared the TCRB repertoires of sorted circulating CD4+ T cell subsets in recently diagnosed type 1 diabetes patients with those in matched healthy donors. The paper as a whole reports these results and caveats: In all four CD4+ subsets, TCRB CDR3 length was moderately but significantly shorter in type 1 diabetes patients. The naive, central memory and regulatory TCRB repertoires appeared to resemble one another more closely among patients than among healthy donors. Patients with type 1 diabetes made fewer insertions and deleted more nucleotides at VDJ recombination sites, implying thymic rearrangement abnormalities. Because the HLA sub-analyses included only small numbers of individuals, any influence of HLA type on TCRB rearrangement was left unresolved. Because cDNA was sequenced instead of genomic DNA, activated cells with high expression could be over-represented, although the groups did not differ in activation or CD3 levels. Shorter templates might be favored by PCR, yet because patient and control samples were amplified and corrected together, any such skew would affect both groups equally.

All of the isolated RNA was reverse transcribed with the High Capacity cDNA Reverse Transcription Kit, so expressed TCRB transcripts were sequenced. Naive, central memory and regulatory T cell samples underwent deep immunoSEQ sequencing, averaging roughly 3.4 million total reads per sample. After sorted cells were lysed in RLT buffer, RNA was extracted with DNase-treated RNeasy Micro or Mini kits, with the choice depending on cell number. To prevent cross-contamination, every cell subset was processed on its own, while patient and healthy donor samples were processed together. The immunoSEQ multiplex PCR was used to amplify TCRB sequences from cDNA, generating 87-bp fragments that spanned the CDR3 region. Sequencing of the amplicons was performed on the Illumina HiSeq platform. In the source study's methods: Synthetic template baselines were used to correct PCR bias computationally, reads within Hamming distance 2 were collapsed, and singletons that could not be merged were discarded. Reads were aligned against IMGT so that V, D and J genes, CDR3 length and insertions or deletions at six rearrangement sites could be assigned. Within each subset, clonotype counts were normalized to sorted cell number, and only after that were true diversity and Gini coefficients computed with the tcR R package. The overlap coefficient, calculated on TCRB nucleotide sequences, was used to quantify repertoire sharing. What TCRdb holds here is the immuneACCESS table cut down to in-frame rearrangements. Part of the clones is not present; checked against another copy, under half of the missing clones reflect an unresolved V gene, and the others are unexplained. V and J calls and clone size come straight from that table; D and trimming were deduced from the DNA. Present in this sample are around 300,000 clones, 12% to 15% of which were seen just once. Over 5% of the sample belongs to the ten largest clones.

CDR1 MGHDK and CDR2 SYGVNS were looked up in the germline V gene. The CDR3, cysteine through phenylalanine, is 14 amino acids long. The DNA shown is the 42-base CDR3, in frame from base 1. V and J are trimmed by 1 base and 3 bases, and the gene matches miss 2 bases of the junction. This clone appeared many times. Its antigen remains unidentified. There are no base qualities to consult, and no much larger clone falls within one base. From each donor, a single peripheral blood sample of approximately 120 mL on average was drawn into heparinised tubes. Using a panel that included CD45RO, CCR7, CD25, CD127, CD95 and CD27, naive, central memory, regulatory and stem cell-like memory CD4+ T cells were sorted on a BD FACSAria II. Every sorted population had a purity above 98%. PBMCs were isolated right away by Lymphoprep density gradient centrifugation and were stained directly, without culture. So that batch effects would be minimized, each experiment stained and sorted samples in pairs, pairing one healthy donor with one patient.

Sequencing used central memory CD4+ T cells from blood. This sequence was found in a man aged 25 to 40 in good health. The chain is assembled from TRBV25-1 and TRBJ2-7; 8 bases in the junction line up with TRBD1. At the DNA level, the sequence is TGTGCCAGCAGTGAATCAACAGGGGGCTACGAGCAGTACTTC. Its protein reads: CASSESTGGYEQYF.